The 12 T cell receptor beta chains in this list originate from one sample, sequenced in a study of molecular identifiers for immune sequencing clone quantification. TCRdb processed the PCR reads anew with MiXCR; each CDR3 protein has one entry. The table records about 510,000 distinct CDR3 sequences, less than 30% of them present only once. What was sequenced was naive CD8+ T cells from blood, with Jurkat cell RNA spiked in. The subset: FACS-sorted CD8+CD4-CCR7+CD45RA+ naive T cells. These receptors were collected from a human donor in good health. Some libraries in this study had Jurkat cell RNA spiked in.

The chain couples TRBV9 to TRBJ2-2; 7 bases fit TRBD2. CDR1 and CDR2 (germline): SGDLS, YYNGEE. CDR3 length equals 13 residues. V lost 6 bases to trimming and J lost 4 bases; unmatched junction nucleotides: 3. The CDR3 sequence is CASNPSGTGELFF. CDR3 coding DNA: TGTGCCAGCAACCCTAGCGGCACCGGGGAGCTGTTTTTT.

Concerning this clonotype: This may stem from a read error, because a much larger clone lies one nucleotide away. The chain has TRBV5-6 and TRBJ1-1; 8 bases are shared with TRBD1. The CDR3 loop spans 13 amino acids. Germline CDR1 reads SGHDT; CDR2 reads YYEEEE. The V gene end was trimmed by 4 bases and the J gene end by 9 bases; junction bases not matched to a gene: 8. The DNA for the CDR3 is TGTGCCAGCAGCGCGACAGGGGTACTTAAAGCTTTCTTT. Protein sequence: CASSATGVLKAFF.

This clonotype was seen at least ten times. The chain uses TRBV5-4 and TRBJ2-3; D is undetermined. Trimming removed 6 bases at V and 0 bases at J, with 11 bases between. Germline CDR1 is SGHNT and CDR2 is YYREEE (reference sequence). The CDR3 is 14 residues long. CDR3 region: CASTHLGSTDTQYF. The CDR3 DNA sequence: TGTGCCAGCACCCACCTAGGTAGCACAGATACGCAGTATTTT.

This clonotype was picked up a small number of times. CDR3 sequence reads: CASSPPGQPTYEQYF. The DNA of the CDR3 is TGTGCCAGCTCACCGCCTGGACAGCCCACCTACGAGCAGTACTTC. The chain has TRBV18 and TRBJ2-7; D possibly corresponds to TRBD1 (6 bases). The CDR3 loop spans 15 amino acids. Germline V CDR1 and CDR2: KGHSH, LQKENI. Trimming removed 3 bases from V and 2 bases from J, with 14 bases in between.

This clonotype was seen repeatedly, ten times or more. This chain connects TRBV29-1 to TRBJ2-3; 9 bases match TRBD1. This CDR3 is built from 14 residues. With 1 base clipped from V and 4 bases from J, the junction kept 3 bases outside the gene matches. The germline gives CDR1 SQVTM, CDR2 ANQGSEA. The CDR3 here is CSVEGTGVADTQYF. The CDR3 DNA sequence: TGCAGCGTTGAAGGGACAGGGGTCGCAGATACGCAGTATTTT.

This clonotype has ten or more counts. The gene calls are TRBV6-2 or TRBV6-3 and TRBJ2-3; D possibly corresponds to TRBD2 (5 bases). Germline values: CDR1 MNHEY, CDR2 SVGEGT. Trimming took 4 bases from V and 4 from J, leaving 15 bases between them. The CDR3 covers 15 residues. The CDR3 spells CASSWRAGKSDTQYF. The CDR3 coding sequence is TGTGCCAGCAGTTGGCGCGCCGGGAAATCAGATACGCAGTATTTT.

CDR3 sequence: CASGLGGNTEAFF. The CDR3 nucleotides are TGTGCTAGTGGTTTGGGGGGAAACACTGAAGCTTTCTTT. The chain uses TRBV12-5 and TRBJ1-1; D gene ambiguous. Looked up from germline, CDR1 is LGHNT and CDR2 is FRNRAP. The ends were cut back, 1 base at V and 2 bases at J, with 5 bases in the middle. CDR3 size: 13 residues.

This clonotype was observed at least ten times. The genes are TRBV2 and TRBJ2-7; D remains ambiguous. V lost 0 bases, J lost 3 bases, and 0 bases lay in between. Germline CDR1 SNHLY, CDR2 FYNNEI. The CDR3 runs to 11 residues. CDR3 residues: CASSEAYEQYF. The CDR3 DNA reads as TGTGCCAGCAGTGAAGCCTACGAGCAGTACTTC. The complete variable domain, with remaining parts taken from reference TRBV2 and TRBJ2-7, reads EPEVTQTPSHQVTQMGQEVILRCVPISNHLYFYWYRQILGQKVEFLVSFYNNEISEKSEIFDDQFSVERPDGSNFTLKIRSTKLEDSAMYFCASSEAYEQYFGPGTRLTVT.

V and J are TRBV7-6 and TRBJ1-1; D gene ambiguous. The CDR3 totals 15 residues. CDR1 SGHVS and CDR2 FNYEAQ come from the germline V gene. Trimming pared 1 base from V and 1 base from J, leaving 10 bases between. The CDR3 region has the DNA TGTGCCAGCAGCTTAGAAGCGGCTTCGAACACTGAAGCTTTCTTT. Translated, it gives CASSLEAASNTEAFF.

There are a few counts of this clonotype. This chain links TRBV6-2 or TRBV6-3 with TRBJ2-7; 8 positions agree with TRBD2. Germline V gene lookup returns CDR1 MNHEY and CDR2 SVGEGT. The CDR3 runs 15 residues. The V gene end was trimmed by 2 bases and the J gene end by 0 bases; junction bases not matched to a gene: 3. The CDR3 region has the DNA TGTGCCAGCAGTTACCTACTAGCGGCCTCCTACGAGCAGTACTTC. This gives the protein CASSYLLAASYEQYF.

For this clonotype: A read error may explain this, as a much larger clone is one base away. CDR3 in amino acids: CATPEGRTSTDTQYF. CDR3 DNA: TGTGCCACTCCGGAAGGGCGCACTAGCACAGATACGCAGTATTTT. The chain joins TRBV2 to TRBJ2-3; D is unresolved. CDR1 is SNHLY, CDR2 FYNNEI, per germline. CDR3 length: 15 residues. Trimming left V 10 bases short and J 0 bases short, with 17 bases between.

The chain carries TRBV30 and TRBJ2-5, with D maybe TRBD2 (5 bases). CDR1 is GTSNPN and CDR2 is SVGIG in the germline V gene (reference sequence). The CDR3 sequence is 13 residues long. V was pared by 3 bases and J by 8 bases, with 16 bases between. As DNA, the CDR3 is TGTGCCTGGAGCCCAACTAGTTCCCAAACCCAGTACTTC. Residues: CAWSPTSSQTQYF.